The 6 T cell receptor beta chains below all came from one sample that was sequenced in a study of T-cell memory formation after mild COVID-19. MiXCR, run by TCRdb on the 5' RACE reads, gives a single entry per CDR3 protein. The table includes about 560,000 distinct CDR3 sequences, around a sixth detected once. Sequenced material: PBMCs or a T cell subset sorted from them (not recorded which). The receptors shown here come from an adult woman who had mild COVID-19 (a few samples of this study predate the infection). Cell type and time point are not known.

This clonotype was seen only a few times. This rearrangement joins TRBV7-8 to TRBJ1-1; the match to TRBD1 covers 8 bases. Germline-derived CDR1 and CDR2 are SGHVS and FQNEAQ. The CDR3 contains 22 residues. V dropped 0 bases and J dropped 0; count of bases not matched to a gene: 21. The DNA of the CDR3 is TGTGCCAGCAGCTTAGCTGCTCAGGTTTGGAGTACAGGGGGAAGAATGAACACTGAAGCTTTCTTT. Protein: CASSLAAQVWSTGGRMNTEAFF.

V usage is TRBV18 and J usage is TRBJ2-3; 8 bases are shared with TRBD1. The J segment lost 9 bases and the V segment lost 6 bases, leaving 14 bases of the junction unmatched. This CDR3 has 15 residues. Germline CDR1 is KGHSH and CDR2 is LQKENI. CDR3 sequence: CASSGTGWTLGTQYF. The CDR3 bases are TGTGCCAGCTCCGGGACAGGCTGGACCTTAGGGACGCAGTATTTT.

The chain has TRBV28 and TRBJ1-2; D remains unclear. Germline CDR1 is MDHEN and CDR2 is SYDVKM. Trimming left V 5 bases short and J 4 bases short, with 17 bases between. The CDR3 spans 15 residues. CDR3 region: CASSPNGERGYGYTF. The CDR3 DNA follows: TGTGCCAGCAGTCCGAACGGGGAGCGAGGCTATGGCTACACCTTC.

This clonotype was recorded many times. The J gene is TRBJ2-7, the V gene TRBV4-1, with TRBD1 matching over 10 bases. The CDR3 spans 15 residues. J lost 3 bases, V lost 1 base, and 3 bases had no gene match. The germline V gene encodes CDR1 MGHRA and CDR2 YSYEKL. The CDR3 DNA follows: TGCGCCAGCAGCCAAGGGACAGGGGGGAGCTACGAGCAGTACTTC. Protein: CASSQGTGGSYEQYF.

This clonotype was recorded a few times. V is TRBV27 and J is TRBJ2-5; a weak D match, TRBD1 (6 bases). The CDR3 is 14 amino acids. With 0 bases removed from V and 4 bases from J, the gap between germline ends came to 9 bases. CDR1 is MNHEY and CDR2 is SMNVEV in the germline V gene (reference sequence). CDR3 in amino acids: CASSLSPQGETQYF. CDR3 in DNA: TGTGCCAGCAGTTTATCCCCACAGGGAGAGACCCAGTACTTC.

This clonotype was seen repeatedly, ten times or more. The chain combines TRBV12-3 or TRBV12-4 with TRBJ2-7, with D unclear. The V end was cut by 4 bases, the J end by 3 bases, with 22 bases between. CDR3 length: 17 residues. CDR3 sequence reads: CASSSRPRDSERYEQYF. The CDR3 bases are TGTGCCAGCAGTTCCCGACCTCGCGACTCGGAGCGCTACGAGCAGTACTTC.